The 12 T cell receptor beta chains reported below all come from one sample, sequenced in a study of metastatic and nonmetastatic thyroid tumors. TCRdb recomputed clones from the PCR reads via MiXCR. Among some 25,000 clones listed, 22% were seen once. All patients reached thyroid surgery having received no treatment beforehand. The sequenced sample consisted of blood. The source is a female donor with papillary thyroid cancer or a benign thyroid nodule (not recorded which). Some clones in this sample may be carry-over from other donors' samples.

This clone was seen a handful of times. The V gene is TRBV12-5, the J gene TRBJ2-2; tentatively, D is TRBD2 (5 bases). V was shortened by 8 bases and J by 6 bases, with 16 bases between the two germline ends. The V gene's germline CDR1 is LGHNT and CDR2 FRNRAP. The CDR3 is 14 amino acids. Here the CDR3 DNA reads TGTGCTAGTACCAAATCGCGGGCTCCCGGGGAGCTGTTTTTT. It codes for CASTKSRAPGELFF. The whole variable domain, filled in from reference TRBV12-5 and TRBJ2-2, reads DARVTQTPRHKVTEMGQEVTMRCQPILGHNTVFWYRQTMMQGLELLAYFRNRAPLDDSGMPKDRFSAEMPDATLATLKIQPSEPRDSAVYFCASTKSRAPGELFFGEGSRLTVL.

This clone has at least ten counts. CDR3 region: CASSFATTNEKLFF. CDR3 bases: TGTGCCAGCAGTTTTGCCACAACTAATGAAAAACTGTTTTTT. This chain connects TRBV28 to TRBJ1-4; the D is unclear. The germline V and J ends were trimmed by 3 bases and 0 bases, with 5 bases remaining between them. The CDR3 sequence is 14 residues long. The germline V gene encodes CDR1 MDHEN and CDR2 SYDVKM.

This clone came up many times. The rearrangement uses TRBV2 and TRBJ1-5; no firm D call. The CDR3 spans 14 residues. The V end was cut by 6 bases, the J end by 1 base, with 10 bases between. The germline gives CDR1 SNHLY, CDR2 FYNNEI. The CDR3 region is CASRAEASNQPQHF. The CDR3 bases are TGTGCCAGCAGGGCAGAAGCGAGCAATCAGCCCCAGCATTTT.

The chain carries TRBV24-1 and TRBJ2-2; 7 bases line up with TRBD2. This CDR3 comprises 17 residues. The V gene end was trimmed by 4 bases and the J gene end by 7 bases; junction bases not matched to a gene: 14. CDR1 is KGHDR and CDR2 is SFDVKD in the germline V gene. CDR3 coding DNA: TGTGCCACCAGTGAGTCAACACCGGGAGGAAGAAGCGGGGAGCTGTTTTTT. Translating gives CATSESTPGGRSGELFF.

This clone was seen ten or more times. This chain joins TRBV9 and TRBJ1-1, with D possibly being TRBD1 (5 bases). The CDR3 is 15 amino acids. CDR1 and CDR2 from the germline V gene are SGDLS and YYNGEE. Trimming took 0 bases from V and 5 from J, leaving 14 bases between them. The CDR3 here is CASSVAGHVGTEAFF. DNA for the CDR3: TGTGCCAGCAGCGTAGCGGGGCACGTGGGGACTGAAGCTTTCTTT.

The chain couples TRBV6-4 to TRBJ1-2; TRBD1 matches at 8 bases. Germline CDR1 and CDR2: MRHNA and SNTAGT. This CDR3 spans 13 amino acids. J gave up 2 bases and V 10 bases, and 6 bases lay outside the gene matches. CDR3 nucleotide sequence: TGTGCCATTCTCGACAGGGGAAACTATGGCTACACCTTC. Its protein product is CAILDRGNYGYTF.

This clone has more than one count but fewer than ten. At one of its ends the junction is not consistent with the germline gene, which may arise from a read error. The J gene is TRBJ2-2, the V gene TRBV12-3 or TRBV12-4; 8 bases align to TRBD1. This CDR3 is built from 15 residues. CDR3 nucleotide sequence: TGTGCCAGCAGTTTTCGGGCAGGGGGCACCGGGGAGCTGTTCTTT. The encoded protein is CASSFRAGGTGELFF.

This clone was observed at least ten times. The chain carries TRBV5-5 and TRBJ1-3; D remains ambiguous. Germline V gives CDR1 SGHKS, CDR2 YYEKEE (reference sequence). V lost 4 bases to trimming and J lost 4 bases, with 12 bases between them. The CDR3 is 14 amino acids. The CDR3 here is CASSIRLGGNTIYF. The DNA of the CDR3 is TGTGCCAGCAGCATACGACTGGGGGGAAACACCATATATTTT.

Judged by abundance, this clone is medium-sized. The chain uses TRBV6-5 and TRBJ1-5; D is perhaps TRBD1 (5 bases). The CDR3 runs to 13 residues. Trimming took 3 bases from V and 4 from J, leaving 7 bases between them. Germline V gene lookup returns CDR1 MNHEY and CDR2 SVGAGI. CDR3 bases: TGTGCCAGCAGTTATCAGGGTAATCAGCCCCAGCATTTT. This codes for CASSYQGNQPQHF.

This clone was counted between two and nine times. The V gene is TRBV27, the J gene TRBJ1-4, with 10 nucleotides matching TRBD1. The CDR3 length is 16 residues. V shed 4 bases and J 10 bases; nucleotides not matched to a gene: 12. From germline, CDR1 is MNHEY and CDR2 SMNVEV (reference sequence). The CDR3: CASSSTYRTGGGKLFF. CDR3 DNA sequence: TGTGCCAGCAGTTCGACCTACCGGACAGGGGGGGGAAAACTGTTTTTT.

This clone was seen at least ten times. V usage is TRBV5-1 and J usage is TRBJ2-7; 9 positions match TRBD1. J lost 5 bases, V lost 5 bases, and 11 bases had no gene match. Germline V gene data show CDR1 as SGHRS and CDR2 as YFSETQ. The CDR3 is 15 amino acids. This chain's CDR3 is CASRDPGQGFHEQYF. DNA of the CDR3: TGCGCCAGCAGGGATCCGGGACAGGGCTTCCACGAGCAGTACTTC.

About this clone: Other nucleotide sequences from this sample produce the same CDR3. The V and J genes are TRBV7-2 and TRBJ2-2; D gene uncertain. Trimming shortened V by 5 bases and J by 8 bases, and 18 bases separated the two germline ends. This CDR3 comprises 15 residues. From germline, CDR1 is SGHTA and CDR2 FQGNSA. The CDR3 region has the DNA TGTGCCAGCAGCGCCCCCCATTCAGGCACAGGGGAGCTGTTTTTT. Its translation is CASSAPHSGTGELFF.